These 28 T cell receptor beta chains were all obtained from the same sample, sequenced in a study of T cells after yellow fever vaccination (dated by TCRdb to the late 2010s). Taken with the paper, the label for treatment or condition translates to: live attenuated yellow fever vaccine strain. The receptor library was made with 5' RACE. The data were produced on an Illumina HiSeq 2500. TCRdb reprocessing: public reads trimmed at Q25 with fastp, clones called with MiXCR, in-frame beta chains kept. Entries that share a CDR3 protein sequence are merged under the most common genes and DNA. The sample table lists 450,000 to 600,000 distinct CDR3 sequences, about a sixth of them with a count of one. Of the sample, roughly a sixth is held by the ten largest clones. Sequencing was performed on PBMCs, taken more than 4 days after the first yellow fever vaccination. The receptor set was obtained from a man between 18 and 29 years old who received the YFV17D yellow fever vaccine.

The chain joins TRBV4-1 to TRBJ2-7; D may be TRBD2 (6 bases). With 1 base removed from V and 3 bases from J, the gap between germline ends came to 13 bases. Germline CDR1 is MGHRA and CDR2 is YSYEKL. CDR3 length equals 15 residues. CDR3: CASSQGSGLDYEQYV. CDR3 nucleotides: TGCGCCAGCAGCCAAGGGTCGGGACTGGACTACGAGCAGTACGTC.

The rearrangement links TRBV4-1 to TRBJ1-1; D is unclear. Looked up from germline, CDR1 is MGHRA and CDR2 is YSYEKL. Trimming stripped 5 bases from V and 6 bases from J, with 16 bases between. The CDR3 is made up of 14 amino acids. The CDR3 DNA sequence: TGCGCCAGCAGCGGCCTTGGGGAGCGGGCTGAAGCTTTCTTT. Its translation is CASSGLGERAEAFF.

The CDR3 DNA follows: TGTGCCACGGGGCCCAGGGAAGGCGCAGATACGCAGTATTTT. Protein product: CATGPREGADTQYF. The chain combines TRBV10-3 with TRBJ2-3; TRBD1 or TRBD2 may be the D gene (5 bases each). V was clipped by 10 bases and J by 4 bases, with 18 bases between them. CDR3 length: 14 amino acids. Germline-derived CDR1 and CDR2 are ENHRY and SYGVKD.

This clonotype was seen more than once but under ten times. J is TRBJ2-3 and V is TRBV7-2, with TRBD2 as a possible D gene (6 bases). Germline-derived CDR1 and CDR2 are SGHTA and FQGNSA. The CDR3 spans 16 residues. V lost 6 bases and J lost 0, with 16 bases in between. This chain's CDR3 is CASSKGGYPSTDTQYF. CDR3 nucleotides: TGTGCCAGCAGTAAGGGAGGCTACCCGAGCACAGATACGCAGTATTTT.

CDR3 sequence (DNA): TGTGCCACCCAGCGGCGTCAGGGGGCCTACAATGAGCAGTTCTTC. Translated, it gives CATQRRQGAYNEQFF. The chain recombines TRBV10-3 with TRBJ2-1; the match to TRBD1 covers 7 bases. This CDR3 has 15 residues. Germline values: CDR1 ENHRY, CDR2 SYGVKD. J was trimmed by 2 bases and V by 10 bases; bases with no gene match: 11.

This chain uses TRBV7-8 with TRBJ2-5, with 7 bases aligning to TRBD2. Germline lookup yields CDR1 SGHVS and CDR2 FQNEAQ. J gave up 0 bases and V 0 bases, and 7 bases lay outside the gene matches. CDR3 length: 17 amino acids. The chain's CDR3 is CASSLALLAAYQETQYF. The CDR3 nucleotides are TGTGCCAGCAGCTTAGCGCTCCTAGCGGCGTACCAAGAGACCCAGTACTTC.

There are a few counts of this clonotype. The CDR3 bases are TGTGCCAGCACCACGGAGTCAGGATATTCACCCCTCCACTTT. This translates into CASTTESGYSPLHF. The chain has TRBV7-2 and TRBJ1-6; D remains ambiguous. Deletions cut 7 bases from V and 8 bases from J, with 15 bases between. This CDR3 contains 14 residues. Germline lookup yields CDR1 SGHTA and CDR2 FQGNSA.

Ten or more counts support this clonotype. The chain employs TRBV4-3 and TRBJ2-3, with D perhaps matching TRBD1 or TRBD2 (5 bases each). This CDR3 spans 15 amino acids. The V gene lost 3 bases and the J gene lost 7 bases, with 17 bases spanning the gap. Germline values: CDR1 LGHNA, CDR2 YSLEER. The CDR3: CASSQSRDPPYTQYF. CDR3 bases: TGCGCCAGCAGCCAGTCCCGGGACCCTCCTTATACGCAGTATTTT.

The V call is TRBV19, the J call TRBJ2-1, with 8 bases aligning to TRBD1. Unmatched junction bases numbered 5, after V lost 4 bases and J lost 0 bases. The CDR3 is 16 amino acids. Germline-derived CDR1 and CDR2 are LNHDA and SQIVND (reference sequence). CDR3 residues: CASSRTGGSSYNEQFF. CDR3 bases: TGTGCCAGTAGTAGAACAGGGGGAAGCTCCTACAATGAGCAGTTCTTC.

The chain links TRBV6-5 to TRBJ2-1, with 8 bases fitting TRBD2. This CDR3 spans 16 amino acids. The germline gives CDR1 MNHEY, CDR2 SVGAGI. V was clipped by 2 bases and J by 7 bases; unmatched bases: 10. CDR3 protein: CASSYGLAGVRNEQFF. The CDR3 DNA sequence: TGTGCCAGCAGTTACGGTCTAGCGGGCGTTCGGAATGAGCAGTTCTTC.

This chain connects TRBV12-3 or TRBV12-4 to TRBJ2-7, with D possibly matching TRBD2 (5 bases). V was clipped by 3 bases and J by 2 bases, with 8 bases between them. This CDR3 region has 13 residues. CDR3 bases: TGTGCCAGCAGTTTGGGAGCGACCTACGAGCAGTACTTC. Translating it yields CASSLGATYEQYF.

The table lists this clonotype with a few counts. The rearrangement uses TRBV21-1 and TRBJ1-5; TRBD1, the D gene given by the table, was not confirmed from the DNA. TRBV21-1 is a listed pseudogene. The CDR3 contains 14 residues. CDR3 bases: TGTGCCAGCAGCAACCGCCGGGACAATCAGCCCCAGCATTTT. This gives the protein CASSNRRDNQPQHF.

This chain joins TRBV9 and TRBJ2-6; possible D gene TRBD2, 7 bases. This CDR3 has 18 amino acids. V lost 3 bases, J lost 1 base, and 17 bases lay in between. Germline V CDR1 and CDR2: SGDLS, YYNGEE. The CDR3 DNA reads TGTGCCAGCAGCGGGGAGGGACACCGGAGTTCTGGGGCCAACGTCCTGACTTTC. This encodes CASSGEGHRSSGANVLTF.

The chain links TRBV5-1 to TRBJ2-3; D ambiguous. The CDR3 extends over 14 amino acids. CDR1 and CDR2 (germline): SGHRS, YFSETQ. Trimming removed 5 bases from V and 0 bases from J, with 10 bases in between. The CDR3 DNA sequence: TGCGCCAGCAGGGCTGGCGTCAGCACAGATACGCAGTATTTT. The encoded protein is CASRAGVSTDTQYF.

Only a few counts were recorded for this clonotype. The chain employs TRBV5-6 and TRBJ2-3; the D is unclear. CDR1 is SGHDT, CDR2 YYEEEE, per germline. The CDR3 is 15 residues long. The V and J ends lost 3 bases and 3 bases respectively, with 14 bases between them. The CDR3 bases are TGTGCCAGCAGCTGGCACTCGGGTCAGACAGATACGCAGTATTTT. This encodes CASSWHSGQTDTQYF.

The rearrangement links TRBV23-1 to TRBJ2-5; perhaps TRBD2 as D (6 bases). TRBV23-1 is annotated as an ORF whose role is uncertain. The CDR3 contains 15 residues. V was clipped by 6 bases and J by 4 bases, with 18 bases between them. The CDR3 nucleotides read TGCGCCAGCAGCGAACTAGCAGATCTCGCAGAGACCCAGTACTTC. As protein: CASSELADLAETQYF.

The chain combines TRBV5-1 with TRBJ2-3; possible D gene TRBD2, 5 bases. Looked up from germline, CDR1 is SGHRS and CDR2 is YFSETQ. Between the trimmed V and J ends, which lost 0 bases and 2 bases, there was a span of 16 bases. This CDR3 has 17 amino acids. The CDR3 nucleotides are TGCGCCAGCAGCTTGGTAGGAGCGGCTAGCTACACAGATACGCAGTATTTT. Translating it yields CASSLVGAASYTDTQYF.

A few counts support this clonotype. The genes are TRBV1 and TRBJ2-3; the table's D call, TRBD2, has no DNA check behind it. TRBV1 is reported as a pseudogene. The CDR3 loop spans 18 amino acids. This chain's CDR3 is CTSSQDRPMNTGTDTQYF. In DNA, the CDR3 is TGCACCAGCAGCCAAGATCGGCCCATGAACACCGGTACAGATACGCAGTATTTT.

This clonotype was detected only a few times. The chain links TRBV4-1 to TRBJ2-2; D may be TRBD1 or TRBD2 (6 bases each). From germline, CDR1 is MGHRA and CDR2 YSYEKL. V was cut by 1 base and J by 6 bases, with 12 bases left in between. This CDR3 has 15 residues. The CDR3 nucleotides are TGCGCCAGCAGCCAAGTTGATAGGGGGGCCGGGGAGCTGTTTTTT. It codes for CASSQVDRGAGELFF.

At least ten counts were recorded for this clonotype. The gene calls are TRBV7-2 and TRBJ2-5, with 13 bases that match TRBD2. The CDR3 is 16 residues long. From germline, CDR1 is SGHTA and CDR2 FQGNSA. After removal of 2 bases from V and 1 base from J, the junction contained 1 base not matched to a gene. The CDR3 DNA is TGTGCCAGCAGCTTAAGACTAGCGGGGGGCCAAGAGACCCAGTACTTC. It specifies CASSLRLAGGQETQYF. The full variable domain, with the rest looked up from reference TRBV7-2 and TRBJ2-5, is GAGVSQSPSNKVTEKGKDVELRCDPISGHTALYWYRQSLGQGLEFLIYFQGNSAPDKSGLPSDRFSAERTGGSVSTLTIQRTQQEDSAVYLCASSLRLAGGQETQYFGPGTRLLVL.

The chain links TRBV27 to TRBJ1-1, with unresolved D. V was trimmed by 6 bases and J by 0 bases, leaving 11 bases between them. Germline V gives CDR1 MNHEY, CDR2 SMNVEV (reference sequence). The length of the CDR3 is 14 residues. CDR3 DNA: TGTGCCAGCAGGGTCAGAGCTATGAACACTGAAGCTTTCTTT. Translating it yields CASRVRAMNTEAFF.

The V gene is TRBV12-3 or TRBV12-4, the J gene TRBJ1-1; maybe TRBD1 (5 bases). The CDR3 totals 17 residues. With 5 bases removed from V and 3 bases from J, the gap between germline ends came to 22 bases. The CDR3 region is CASSRTGAGSWDTEAFF. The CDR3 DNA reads TGTGCCAGCAGTCGGACTGGGGCAGGGTCGTGGGACACTGAAGCTTTCTTT.

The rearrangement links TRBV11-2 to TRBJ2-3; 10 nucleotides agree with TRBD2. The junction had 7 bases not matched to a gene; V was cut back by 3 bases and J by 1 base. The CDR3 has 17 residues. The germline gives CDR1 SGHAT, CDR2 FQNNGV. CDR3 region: CASSFRSSGGRTDTQYF. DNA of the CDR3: TGTGCCAGCAGCTTCAGGTCTAGCGGGGGCCGCACAGATACGCAGTATTTT.

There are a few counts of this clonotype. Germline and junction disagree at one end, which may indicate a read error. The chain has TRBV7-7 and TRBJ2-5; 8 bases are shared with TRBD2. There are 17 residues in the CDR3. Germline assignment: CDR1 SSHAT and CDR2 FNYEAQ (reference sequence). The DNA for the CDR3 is TGTGCTAGCACCTCTACTGACCCGGGGGGGGCTCCAGAGACCCAGTACTTC. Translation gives CASTSTDPGGAPETQYF.

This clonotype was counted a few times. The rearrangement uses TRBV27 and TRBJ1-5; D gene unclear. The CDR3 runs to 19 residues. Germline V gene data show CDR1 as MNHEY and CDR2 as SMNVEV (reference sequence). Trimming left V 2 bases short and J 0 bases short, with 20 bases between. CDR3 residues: CASSLLPPLQVYSNQPQHF. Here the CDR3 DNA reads TGTGCCAGCAGTTTACTCCCCCCCCTACAAGTTTATAGCAATCAGCCCCAGCATTTT.

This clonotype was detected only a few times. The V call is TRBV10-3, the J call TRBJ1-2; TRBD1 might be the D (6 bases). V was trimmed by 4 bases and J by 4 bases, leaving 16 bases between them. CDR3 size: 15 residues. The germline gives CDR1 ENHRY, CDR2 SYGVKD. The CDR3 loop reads CAISAPLRGLYGYTF. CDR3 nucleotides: TGTGCCATCAGTGCGCCGCTGCGGGGGCTCTATGGCTACACCTTC.

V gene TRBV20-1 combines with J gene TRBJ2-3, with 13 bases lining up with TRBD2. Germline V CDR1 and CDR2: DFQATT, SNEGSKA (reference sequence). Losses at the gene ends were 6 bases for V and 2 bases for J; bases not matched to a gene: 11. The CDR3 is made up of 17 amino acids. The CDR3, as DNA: TGCAGTGCCGACCCAACGACTAGCGGGGGGCCCACAGATACGCAGTATTTT. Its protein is CSADPTTSGGPTDTQYF.

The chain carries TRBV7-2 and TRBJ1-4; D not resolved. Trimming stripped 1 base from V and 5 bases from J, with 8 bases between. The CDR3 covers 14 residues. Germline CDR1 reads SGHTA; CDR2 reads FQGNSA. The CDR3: CASSLGLYNEKLFF. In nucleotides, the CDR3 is TGTGCCAGCAGCTTAGGACTTTACAATGAAAAACTGTTTTTT. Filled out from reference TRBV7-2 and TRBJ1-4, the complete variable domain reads GAGVSQSPSNKVTEKGKDVELRCDPISGHTALYWYRQSLGQGLEFLIYFQGNSAPDKSGLPSDRFSAERTGGSVSTLTIQRTQQEDSAVYLCASSLGLYNEKLFFGSGTQLSVL.